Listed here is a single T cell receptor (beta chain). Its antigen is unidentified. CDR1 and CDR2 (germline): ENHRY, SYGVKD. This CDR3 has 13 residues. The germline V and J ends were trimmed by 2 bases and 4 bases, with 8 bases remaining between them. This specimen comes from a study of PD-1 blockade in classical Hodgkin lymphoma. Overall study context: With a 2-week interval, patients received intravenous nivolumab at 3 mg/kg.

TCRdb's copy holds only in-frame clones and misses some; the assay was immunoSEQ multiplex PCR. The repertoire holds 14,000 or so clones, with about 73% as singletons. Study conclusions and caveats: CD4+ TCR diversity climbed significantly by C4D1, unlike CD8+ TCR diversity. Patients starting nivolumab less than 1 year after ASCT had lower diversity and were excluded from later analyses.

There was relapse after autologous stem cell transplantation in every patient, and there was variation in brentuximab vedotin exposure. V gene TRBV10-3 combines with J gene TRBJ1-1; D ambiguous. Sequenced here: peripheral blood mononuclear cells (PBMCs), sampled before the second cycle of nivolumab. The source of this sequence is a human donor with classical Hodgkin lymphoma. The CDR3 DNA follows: TGTGCCATCAGTGAGAAAGGGAGCACTGAAGCTTTCTTT. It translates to CAISEKGSTEAFF.